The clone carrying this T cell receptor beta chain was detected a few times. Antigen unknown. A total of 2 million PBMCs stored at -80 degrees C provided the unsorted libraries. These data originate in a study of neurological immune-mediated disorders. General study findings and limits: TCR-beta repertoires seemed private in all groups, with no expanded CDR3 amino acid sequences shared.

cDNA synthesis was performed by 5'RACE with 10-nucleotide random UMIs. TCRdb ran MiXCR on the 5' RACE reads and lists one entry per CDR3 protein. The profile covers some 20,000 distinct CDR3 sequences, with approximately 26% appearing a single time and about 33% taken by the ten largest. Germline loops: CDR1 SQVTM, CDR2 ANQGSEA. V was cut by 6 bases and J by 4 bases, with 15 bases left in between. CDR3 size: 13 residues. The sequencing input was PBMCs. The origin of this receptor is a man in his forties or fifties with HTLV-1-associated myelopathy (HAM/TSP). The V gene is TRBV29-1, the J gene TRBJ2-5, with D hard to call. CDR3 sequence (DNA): TGCAGCGTGGCCTCTTCGACCGCAGAGACCCAGTACTTC. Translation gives CSVASSTAETQYF.